These 14 T cell receptor beta chains originate from one sample sequenced in a study of cytomegalovirus exposure and HLA in healthy donors. Measured with immunoSEQ multiplex PCR; TCRdb has only the in-frame clones, and not every one. The data hold roughly 250,000 clones, with nearly 90% observed a single time. Sequencing was carried out using PBMCs. The receptors were gathered from a woman younger than 30 in good health and CMV-seronegative.

The chain recombines TRBV5-1 with TRBJ2-1; tentatively, D is TRBD2 (5 bases). This CDR3 is built from 14 residues. Trimming took 4 bases from V and 6 from J, leaving 14 bases between them. Germline CDR1 SGHRS, CDR2 YFSETQ. This CDR3 is CASSPTGIANEQFF. DNA of the CDR3: TGCGCCAGCAGCCCGACGGGGATCGCCAATGAGCAGTTCTTC.

The chain is built from TRBV11-3 and TRBJ2-1; 10 bases are a match to TRBD2. V was pared by 5 bases and J by 3 bases, with 4 bases of the junction left unmatched. Germline V gene lookup returns CDR1 SGHNT and CDR2 YENEEA. CDR3 length: 15 amino acids. CDR3 nucleotide sequence: TGTGCCAGCAGCGACGGACTAGCGGACTACAATGAGCAGTTCTTC. Translating gives CASSDGLADYNEQFF.

This rearrangement joins TRBV4-3 to TRBJ2-7; TRBD1 might be the D (5 bases). Deletions cut 1 base from V and 2 bases from J, with 6 bases between. The CDR3 has 13 residues. Germline V lookup: CDR1 LGHNA, CDR2 YSLEER. The CDR3 protein is CASSQVGAYEQYF. The CDR3 DNA reads as TGCGCCAGCAGCCAAGTAGGGGCCTACGAGCAGTACTTC.

This clone was observed a few times. The chain employs TRBV27 and TRBJ1-5; D is undetermined. This CDR3 comprises 13 residues. Trimming stripped 6 bases from V and 9 bases from J, with 15 bases between. Germline V lookup: CDR1 MNHEY, CDR2 SMNVEV (reference sequence). The CDR3 region is CASSPYGNGPQHF. The DNA of the CDR3 is TGTGCCAGCAGCCCGTACGGTAATGGGCCCCAGCATTTT.

The chain recombines TRBV2 with TRBJ1-5; TRBD1 aligns across 8 bases. Per germline, CDR1 SNHLY and CDR2 FYNNEI. Trimming removed 3 bases from V and 5 bases from J; junction bases left unmatched: 3. This CDR3 has 14 residues. The CDR3 is CASSDGQGYQPQHF. CDR3 coding DNA: TGTGCCAGCAGTGACGGACAGGGCTATCAGCCCCAGCATTTT.

V is TRBV28 and J is TRBJ1-3, with 8 bases fitting TRBD1. CDR1 and CDR2 (germline): MDHEN, SYDVKM. There are 18 residues in the CDR3. V was pared by 4 bases and J by 0 bases, with 11 bases of the junction left unmatched. The CDR3 loop reads CASSSPSFRGLSGNTIYF. CDR3 coding DNA: TGTGCCAGCAGTTCCCCCTCCTTCAGGGGGCTCTCTGGAAACACCATATATTTT. The variable domain in full, with the rest retrieved from reference TRBV28 and TRBJ1-3, is DVKVTQSSRYLVKRTGEKVFLECVQDMDHENMFWYRQDPGLGLRLIYFSYDVKMKEKGDIPEGYSVSREKKERFSLILESASTNQTSMYLCASSSPSFRGLSGNTIYFGEGSWLTVV.

This clone has only one observation. The CDR3 coding sequence is TGTGCCAGCAGTTTAGAACAGCCTTCCTTATCTGGAAACACCATATATTTT. It translates to CASSLEQPSLSGNTIYF. The J gene is TRBJ1-3, the V gene TRBV27, with D uncertain. The CDR3 extends over 17 amino acids. V was cut by 2 bases and J by 1 base, with 15 bases left in between. Looked up from germline, CDR1 is MNHEY and CDR2 is SMNVEV (reference sequence).

The chain recombines TRBV4-3 with TRBJ2-5, with TRBD1 as a possible D gene (5 bases). This CDR3 is 14 amino acids long. Deletions cut 1 base from V and 5 bases from J, with 11 bases between. The germline gives CDR1 LGHNA, CDR2 YSLEER. CDR3 region: CASSQAGPGETQYF. DNA of the CDR3: TGCGCCAGCAGCCAAGCCGGGCCAGGGGAGACCCAGTACTTC.

The chain employs TRBV7-6 and TRBJ1-6; no clear D. The CDR3 is 16 residues long. Germline V gene lookup returns CDR1 SGHVS and CDR2 FNYEAQ. Trimming took off 5 bases at V and 2 bases at J, with 13 bases between the two ends. CDR3 protein: CASSAGLAAYNSPLHF. As DNA, the CDR3 is TGTGCCAGCAGCGCCGGACTCGCGGCCTATAATTCACCCCTCCACTTT.

The chain is built from TRBV7-8 and TRBJ2-5, with D tentatively TRBD2 (7 bases). V dropped 2 bases and J dropped 2 bases, with 18 bases sitting between them. Germline CDR1 is SGHVS and CDR2 is FQNEAQ. The CDR3 runs 17 residues. The DNA of the CDR3 is TGTGCCAGCAGCTTAATCCGGGGGGACACGAAACAAGAGACCCAGTACTTC. As protein: CASSLIRGDTKQETQYF.

This clone occurred once. The gene calls are TRBV5-1 and TRBJ2-3; D perhaps matches TRBD2 (6 bases). Germline V gene sequence: CDR1 SGHRS, CDR2 YFSETQ. Deletions cut 6 bases from V and 3 bases from J, with 20 bases between. This CDR3 has 16 amino acids. This CDR3 reads CASKPPGVRWTDTQYF. CDR3 bases: TGCGCCAGCAAGCCGCCGGGGGTAAGGTGGACAGATACGCAGTATTTT.

The rearrangement links TRBV21-1 to TRBJ2-7; TRBD2, the table's D call, lacks a check against the DNA. TRBV21-1 is designated a pseudogene. The CDR3 is 18 residues long. The CDR3 nucleotides are TGTGCCAGCAGCAAAGTTCGGGGGGCCTCCCAACTTGCCTACGAGCAGTACGTC. This codes for CASSKVRGASQLAYEQYV.

The V call is TRBV4-3, the J call TRBJ1-2, with D unresolved. This CDR3 has 14 residues. Trimming pared 1 base from V and 4 bases from J, leaving 10 bases between. Germline V gene lookup returns CDR1 LGHNA and CDR2 YSLEER. CDR3 protein: CASSQAVGSYGYTF. In DNA, the CDR3 is TGCGCCAGCAGCCAAGCGGTGGGCAGCTATGGCTACACCTTC.

This sequence joins TRBV10-1 and TRBJ2-3; 8 bases map to TRBD2. Trimming removed 5 bases from V and 2 bases from J; junction bases left unmatched: 3. CDR1 is WNHNN and CDR2 is SYGVQD in the germline V gene (reference sequence). The CDR3 extends over 14 amino acids. The DNA of the CDR3 is TGCGCCAGCAGTAGCGGGGGAAACACAGATACGCAGTATTTT. It codes for CASSSGGNTDTQYF.